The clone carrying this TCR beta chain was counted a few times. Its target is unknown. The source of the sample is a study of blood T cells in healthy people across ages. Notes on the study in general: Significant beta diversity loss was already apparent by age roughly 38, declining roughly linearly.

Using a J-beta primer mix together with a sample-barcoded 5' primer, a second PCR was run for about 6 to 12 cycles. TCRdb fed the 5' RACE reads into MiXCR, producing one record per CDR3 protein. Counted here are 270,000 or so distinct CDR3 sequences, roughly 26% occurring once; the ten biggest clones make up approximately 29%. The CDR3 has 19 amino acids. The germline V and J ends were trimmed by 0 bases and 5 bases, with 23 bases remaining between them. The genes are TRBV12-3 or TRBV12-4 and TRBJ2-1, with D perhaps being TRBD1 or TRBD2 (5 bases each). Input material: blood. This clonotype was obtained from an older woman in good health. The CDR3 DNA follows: TGTGCCAGCAGTTTAGCGCAAGGTCGGGACCCCCGGAAGCACAATGAGCAGTTCTTC. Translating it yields CASSLAQGRDPRKHNEQFF.